Presented here are 30 T cell receptor beta chains from one specimen sequenced in a study of T cell changes during pregnancy in multiple sclerosis. Some clones are missing from TCRdb's copy, which holds only in-frame ones; the method was immunoSEQ multiplex PCR. Seen here are around 69,000 clones, around nine tenths observed once, and the top ten hold approximately 5.3%. The specimen was CD8+ T cells from peripheral blood mononuclear cells, collected before pregnancy. The receptors derive from a female donor with multiple sclerosis, enrolled in a pregnancy study.

This clone was detected only once. The rearrangement joins TRBV9 to TRBJ2-3; possibly TRBD2 for D (5 bases). Germline V gene data show CDR1 as SGDLS and CDR2 as YYNGEE. The CDR3 runs to 16 residues. Trimming pared 0 bases from V and 3 bases from J, leaving 14 bases between. The CDR3 here is CASSVAGGRSTDTQYF. The CDR3 DNA reads as TGTGCCAGCAGCGTAGCTGGAGGCAGGAGTACAGATACGCAGTATTTT.

The V gene is TRBV27, the J gene TRBJ2-2; 9 bases are a match to TRBD2. Trimming cost V 3 bases and J 2 bases; bases outside gene matches: 4. The CDR3 has 16 amino acids. Per the germline V gene, CDR1 is MNHEY and CDR2 is SMNVEV (reference sequence). For the CDR3, the DNA is TGTGCCAGCAGTTTCCAGCGGGGGGCCAACACCGGGGAGCTGTTTTTT. Its translation: CASSFQRGANTGELFF.

V is TRBV19 and J is TRBJ1-1; D is possibly TRBD1 (5 bases). V gave up 7 bases and J gave up 4 bases, with 10 bases separating them. CDR1 is LNHDA and CDR2 is SQIVND in the germline V gene (reference sequence). This CDR3 spans 12 amino acids. CDR3 nucleotides: TGTGCCAGTACCTCGGGGGGCACTGAAGCTTTCTTT. Its translation is CASTSGGTEAFF.

The chain employs TRBV9 and TRBJ1-2; 7 bases align to TRBD1. CDR3 length: 12 residues. V lost 6 bases and J lost 3; bases outside the gene matches: 2. Germline values: CDR1 SGDLS, CDR2 YYNGEE. The chain's CDR3 is CASTGTDYGYTF. The CDR3 DNA reads TGTGCCAGCACCGGGACAGACTATGGCTACACCTTC.

This chain joins TRBV5-6 and TRBJ2-5, with 11 nucleotides matching TRBD2. The germline V gene encodes CDR1 SGHDT and CDR2 YYEEEE. V lost 3 bases and J lost 3; bases outside the gene matches: 7. The CDR3 sequence is 16 residues long. The CDR3 sequence: CASSSPGLAVEETQYF. The CDR3 bases are TGTGCCAGCAGCTCGCCGGGACTAGCGGTCGAAGAGACCCAGTACTTC.

The rearrangement uses TRBV9 and TRBJ1-6; 7 bases align to TRBD1. Germline CDR1 is SGDLS and CDR2 is YYNGEE. The junction had 0 bases not matched to a gene; V was cut back by 1 base and J by 5 bases. This CDR3 is 14 amino acids long. The CDR3 DNA reads TGTGCCAGCAGCGTACAGGGGGATAATTCACCCCTCCACTTT. It yields the protein CASSVQGDNSPLHF.

This clone showed up just once. The V gene is TRBV7-3, the J gene TRBJ1-1; 7 positions agree with TRBD1. The germline V gene has CDR1 SGHTA and CDR2 FQGTGA. The CDR3 is 14 amino acids. The J segment lost 1 base and the V segment lost 5 bases, leaving 4 bases of the junction unmatched. The CDR3 spells CASSPGTANTEAFF. CDR3 sequence (DNA): TGTGCCAGCAGCCCCGGGACAGCGAACACTGAAGCTTTCTTT. Filled out from reference TRBV7-3 and TRBJ1-1, the complete variable domain reads GAGVSQTPSNKVTEKGKYVELRCDPISGHTALYWYRQSLGQGPEFLIYFQGTGAADDSGLPNDRFFAVRPEGSVSTLKIQRTERGDSAVYLCASSPGTANTEAFFGQGTRLTVV.

The DNA for the CDR3 is TGCGCCAGCAGCCAAGATGTCGGAGCGGGGGGGTCCTACGAGCAGTACTTC. Its translation is CASSQDVGAGGSYEQYF. The chain employs TRBV4-1 and TRBJ2-7, with 10 positions matching TRBD2. The germline V gene encodes CDR1 MGHRA and CDR2 YSYEKL. The CDR3 is made up of 17 amino acids. The J segment lost 1 base and the V segment lost 0 bases, leaving 6 bases of the junction unmatched.

J is TRBJ2-5 and V is TRBV7-8; D may be TRBD2 (7 bases). The ends were cut back, 1 base at V and 2 bases at J, with 14 bases in the middle. The CDR3 has 16 amino acids. Germline CDR1 reads SGHVS; CDR2 reads FQNEAQ. The CDR3 loop is CASSLGGGGRQETQYF. For the CDR3, the DNA is TGTGCCAGCAGCTTAGGAGGGGGGGGTAGGCAAGAGACCCAGTACTTC.

The chain couples TRBV25-1 to TRBJ1-6; no definite D call. CDR1 is MGHDK, CDR2 SYGVNS, per germline. There are 17 residues in the CDR3. With 3 bases removed from V and 2 bases from J, the gap between germline ends came to 14 bases. The CDR3 coding sequence is TGTGCCAGCAGTGACCCGTCCATGGGCCCCTATAATTCACCCCTCCACTTT. Translating it yields CASSDPSMGPYNSPLHF.

CDR3: CASSSSMQVEYEQYF. CDR3 bases: TGTGCCAGTAGCTCATCGATGCAGGTAGAGTACGAGCAGTACTTC. The genes are TRBV19 and TRBJ2-7; D is uncertain. The CDR3 runs to 15 residues. The germline CDR1 and CDR2 sequences are LNHDA and SQIVND (reference sequence). V was pared by 6 bases and J by 4 bases, with 19 bases between.

The chain recombines TRBV4-2 with TRBJ2-4; 7 bases fit TRBD2. The CDR3 runs to 16 residues. CDR1 and CDR2 (germline): LGHNA, YNFKEQ. V gave up 3 bases and J gave up 0 bases; unmatched junction bases: 5. The CDR3: CASSHGGGVAKNIQYF. The CDR3 nucleotides are TGTGCCAGCAGCCACGGCGGGGGAGTAGCCAAAAACATTCAGTACTTC.

The chain has TRBV5-6 and TRBJ2-3; 15 bases map to TRBD2. The germline gives CDR1 SGHDT, CDR2 YYEEEE. V shed 2 bases, J shed 4 bases, and the junction held 2 bases outside the gene matches. The CDR3 totals 16 residues. CDR3 nucleotide sequence: TGTGCCAGCAGCTTTGGACTAGCGGGGGGGCCAGATACGCAGTATTTT. This sequence encodes CASSFGLAGGPDTQYF.

The genes are TRBV27 and TRBJ1-1; no clear D. The CDR3 sequence is 11 residues long. Deletions cut 5 bases from V and 6 bases from J, with 7 bases between. Per germline, CDR1 MNHEY and CDR2 SMNVEV (reference sequence). For the CDR3, the DNA is TGTGCCAGCAGTATTGGAGCTGAAGCTTTCTTT. It encodes CASSIGAEAFF.

The chain uses TRBV27 and TRBJ1-5; TRBD1 matches 9 bases. The length of the CDR3 is 17 residues. The junction had 12 bases not matched to a gene; V was cut back by 4 bases and J by 5 bases. CDR1 and CDR2 from the germline V gene are MNHEY and SMNVEV (reference sequence). The CDR3: CASSYTGTGPVDQPQHF. The CDR3 DNA reads as TGTGCCAGCAGTTACACCGGGACAGGGCCCGTGGATCAGCCCCAGCATTTT.

The CDR3 loop is CSVAPEGPSGELFF. In DNA form, the CDR3 reads TGCAGCGTCGCCCCGGAGGGGCCGTCCGGGGAGCTGTTTTTT. The chain employs TRBV29-1 and TRBJ2-2, with D possibly TRBD2 on 6 matching bases. V lost 6 bases and J 6 bases, leaving 17 bases between the germline ends. The CDR3 contains 14 residues. Per germline, CDR1 SQVTM and CDR2 ANQGSEA.

The chain carries TRBV7-8 and TRBJ2-1, with D perhaps TRBD2 (6 bases). Trimming took off 4 bases at V and 1 base at J, with 14 bases between the two ends. Germline CDR1 reads SGHVS; CDR2 reads FQNEAQ. The CDR3 consists of 16 residues. CDR3 sequence: CASSWRRDPSYNEQFF. The CDR3 DNA sequence: TGTGCCAGCAGCTGGCGGCGGGACCCTTCCTACAATGAGCAGTTCTTC. The full variable domain, rest sourced from reference TRBV7-8 and TRBJ2-1, is GAGVSQSPRYKVAKRGQDVALRCDPISGHVSLFWYQQALGQGPEFLTYFQNEAQLDKSGLPSDRFFAERPEGSVSTLKIQRTQQEDSAVYLCASSWRRDPSYNEQFFGPGTRLTVL.

Note on this clone: At the DNA level, this CDR3 is encoded by other sequences in the same sample as well. The chain has TRBV13 and TRBJ2-7; 11 positions match TRBD2. V shed 5 bases and J 4 bases; nucleotides not matched to a gene: 1. The CDR3 spans 13 residues. CDR1 and CDR2 from the germline V gene are PRHDT and FYEKMQ (reference sequence). CDR3 residues: CASSPSGGYEQYF. CDR3 DNA sequence: TGTGCCAGCAGCCCTAGCGGGGGGTACGAGCAGTACTTC. Full variable domain (missing parts from reference TRBV13 and TRBJ2-7): AAGVIQSPRHLIKEKRETATLKCYPIPRHDTVYWYQQGPGQDPQFLISFYEKMQSDKGSIPDRFSAQQFSDYHSELNMSSLELGDSALYFCASSPSGGYEQYFGPGTRLTVT.

The chain couples TRBV19 to TRBJ2-1, with D tentatively TRBD1 (7 bases). Germline CDR1 is LNHDA and CDR2 is SQIVND (reference sequence). Trimming pared 4 bases from V and 0 bases from J, leaving 13 bases between. The CDR3 has 16 residues. The CDR3 coding sequence is TGTGCCAGTAGTACTACAGGGGAGGTCTCCTACAATGAGCAGTTCTTC. It is translated as CASSTTGEVSYNEQFF.

V is TRBV11-2 and J is TRBJ1-1, with a weak D call TRBD1 (5 bases). CDR3 length: 14 residues. Germline assignment: CDR1 SGHAT and CDR2 FQNNGV. Trimming pared 5 bases from V and 3 bases from J, leaving 13 bases between. This chain's CDR3 is CASSAGGGDTEAFF. The CDR3 nucleotides read TGTGCCAGCAGCGCCGGGGGAGGGGACACTGAAGCTTTCTTT.

The gene calls are TRBV6-5 and TRBJ1-3, with D perhaps matching TRBD1 (5 bases). The V gene lost 6 bases and the J gene lost 0 bases, with 12 bases spanning the gap. CDR1 and CDR2 (germline): MNHEY, SVGAGI. The CDR3 covers 15 residues. CDR3 sequence reads: CASREQANSGNTIYF. CDR3 DNA: TGTGCCAGCAGAGAACAGGCTAACTCTGGAAACACCATATATTTT.

The genes are TRBV27 and TRBJ2-5; D is uncertain. The CDR3 sequence is 14 residues long. V was clipped by 2 bases and J by 5 bases, with 12 bases between them. Per the germline V gene, CDR1 is MNHEY and CDR2 is SMNVEV (reference sequence). The CDR3: CASSLTSMRETQYF. The CDR3 DNA follows: TGTGCCAGCAGTTTAACCAGCATGCGGGAGACCCAGTACTTC.

This sequence joins TRBV13 and TRBJ2-7, with D possibly matching TRBD1 (5 bases). V shed 7 bases and J shed 3 bases, with 16 bases lying between them. CDR3 length equals 14 residues. The germline gives CDR1 PRHDT, CDR2 FYEKMQ (reference sequence). The CDR3 nucleotides are TGTGCCAGCACAGTGGGAAGCAGGGACTACGAGCAGTACTTC. Its translation: CASTVGSRDYEQYF.

The CDR3 DNA is TGTGCCAGCAGCTTGCAGGGGGCGGTTAATGAAAAACTGTTTTTT. This sequence encodes CASSLQGAVNEKLFF. The J gene is TRBJ1-4, the V gene TRBV13; 8 positions match TRBD1. The CDR3 runs 15 residues. V lost 3 bases, J lost 4 bases, and 4 bases stayed unmatched. The V gene's germline CDR1 is PRHDT and CDR2 FYEKMQ (reference sequence).

The CDR3 DNA reads as TGCGCCAGCAGCCTCCGAGGGGAGGAGTTCGCAGATACGCAGTATTTT. Translation gives CASSLRGEEFADTQYF. This rearrangement joins TRBV4-1 to TRBJ2-3, with TRBD2 as a possible D gene (6 bases). With 4 bases removed from V and 4 bases from J, the gap between germline ends came to 18 bases. Germline CDR1 MGHRA, CDR2 YSYEKL. The CDR3 is made up of 16 amino acids.

The chain combines TRBV9 with TRBJ2-2; 12 nucleotides agree with TRBD2. V gave up 4 bases and J gave up 2 bases; unmatched junction bases: 6. The CDR3 is 17 residues long. The V gene's germline CDR1 is SGDLS and CDR2 YYNGEE. DNA of the CDR3: TGTGCCAGCAGCTCTCTAGCGGGGGGGCCAAACACCGGGGAGCTGTTTTTT. Residues: CASSSLAGGPNTGELFF.

The V call is TRBV5-8, the J call TRBJ1-2; D is unresolved. Germline CDR1 is SGHTS and CDR2 is YDEGEE. The CDR3 totals 15 residues. V lost 1 base and J 3 bases, leaving 13 bases between the germline ends. This chain's CDR3 is CASSLFFSEDYGYTF. The CDR3 DNA sequence: TGTGCCAGCAGCTTGTTTTTCTCCGAGGACTATGGCTACACCTTC.

The chain is built from TRBV2 and TRBJ2-6; 8 bases align to TRBD1. Germline V gene data show CDR1 as SNHLY and CDR2 as FYNNEI. Losses at the gene ends were 10 bases for V and 3 bases for J; bases not matched to a gene: 8. This CDR3 has 15 residues. CDR3 residues: CAIPGQVVGANVLTF. The CDR3 DNA follows: TGTGCCATACCGGGACAGGTGGTTGGGGCCAACGTCCTGACTTTC.

The V and J genes are TRBV25-1 and TRBJ2-5; maybe TRBD1 (5 bases). Trimming left V 1 base short and J 3 bases short, with 9 bases between. In germline, CDR1 is MGHDK, CDR2 SYGVNS. CDR3 length equals 14 residues. Written as DNA, the CDR3 is TGTGCCAGCAGTGAATCGGAGACAGAAGAGACCCAGTACTTC. Translation gives CASSESETEETQYF.

The rearrangement uses TRBV5-1 and TRBJ2-7; TRBD2 is a possible D gene (5 bases). V was pared by 3 bases and J by 5 bases, with 18 bases between. This CDR3 spans 15 amino acids. Germline CDR1 is SGHRS and CDR2 is YFSETQ. The CDR3, as DNA: TGCGCCAGCAGCTCTGGCTCCGCTCCGCGGGACGAGCAGTACTTC. Its translation is CASSSGSAPRDEQYF.